A selection of T cell receptor beta chains follows, all from one sample in a study of control samples from healthy donors and cancer patients. Clones were sequenced by immunoSEQ multiplex PCR, and TCRdb holds only the in-frame ones, with some missing. In the table there are approximately 100,000 clones, 88% of which are singletons. Sequencing input: blood. The receptors come from a man aged 25-45 years in good health. Each CDR3 is given with its conserved first and last residue. The D gene is left open where the match is weak. Size tells how often a clone was seen (once, few, many) or the class of an expanded clone, and some rows leave it out.

j_call: TRBJ1-6; v_call: TRBV5-1; d_call: TRBD1; clone_size: .; cdr3_length: 16; cdr3_nt: TGCGCCAGCAGCGTGGGGACAGGGGGCGTTCGATCACCCCTCCACTTT; cdr3_aa: CASSVGTGGVRSPLHF
j_call: TRBJ1-5; v_call: TRBV12-5; d_call: .; clone_size: .; cdr3_length: 13; cdr3_nt: TGTGCTAGTGGTTTGGCAGGGTATCAGCCCCAGCATTTT; cdr3_aa: CASGLAGYQPQHF
j_call: TRBJ1-2; v_call: TRBV4-3; d_call: .; clone_size: .; cdr3_length: 16; cdr3_nt: TGCGCCAGCAGCCAAGCAGTGCCGGACTTAAACTATGGCTACACCTTC; cdr3_aa: CASSQAVPDLNYGYTF
j_call: TRBJ1-6; v_call: TRBV12-3/TRBV12-4; d_call: .; clone_size: .; cdr3_length: 12; cdr3_nt: TGTGCCAGCAACTTCTGGGGTTCACCCCTCCACTTT; cdr3_aa: CASNFWGSPLHF
j_call: TRBJ2-3; v_call: TRBV11-2; d_call: .; clone_size: .; cdr3_length: 12; cdr3_nt: TGTGCCAGCAGCCACAATGAAGATACGCAGTATTTT; cdr3_aa: CASSHNEDTQYF
j_call: TRBJ2-1; v_call: TRBV19; d_call: TRBD2; clone_size: few; cdr3_length: 16; cdr3_nt: TGTGCCAGTAGTATGGGGACTAGCGGGAGCTACAATGAGCAGTTCTTC; cdr3_aa: CASSMGTSGSYNEQFF
j_call: TRBJ1-6; v_call: TRBV27; d_call: TRBD1; clone_size: .; cdr3_length: 15; cdr3_nt: TGTGCCAGCAGTACAACCACAGGGGGTAATTCACCCCTCCACTTT; cdr3_aa: CASSTTTGGNSPLHF
j_call: TRBJ1-1; v_call: TRBV24-1; d_call: TRBD1; clone_size: .; cdr3_length: 14; cdr3_nt: TGTGCCACCAGTCAGGACAGGGAGAGCACTGAAGCTTTCTTT; cdr3_aa: CATSQDRESTEAFF
j_call: TRBJ1-5; v_call: TRBV6-1; d_call: .; clone_size: .; cdr3_length: 11; cdr3_nt: TGTGCCAGCAGTGAAATGGGGCCCCAGCATTTT; cdr3_aa: CASSEMGPQHF
j_call: TRBJ2-2; v_call: TRBV20-1; d_call: .; clone_size: .; cdr3_length: 11; cdr3_nt: TGCAGTGCTAAGGGGAACGGGGAGCTGTTTTTT; cdr3_aa: CSAKGNGELFF
j_call: TRBJ1-6; v_call: TRBV12-5; d_call: .; clone_size: .; cdr3_length: 13; cdr3_nt: TGTGCTAGTGGTTTGGACGGACGATCACCCCTCCACTTT; cdr3_aa: CASGLDGRSPLHF
j_call: TRBJ2-7; v_call: TRBV20-1; d_call: .; clone_size: .; cdr3_length: 13; cdr3_nt: TGCAGTGCTAGTAAAGGACAGTCCTACGAGCAGTACTTC; cdr3_aa: CSASKGQSYEQYF
j_call: TRBJ1-1; v_call: TRBV20-1; d_call: .; clone_size: .; cdr3_length: 13; cdr3_nt: TGCAGTGCTAGTCGGGACGACCACACTGAAGCTTTCTTT; cdr3_aa: CSASRDDHTEAFF
j_call: TRBJ2-1; v_call: TRBV4-3; d_call: TRBD2; clone_size: .; cdr3_length: 17; cdr3_nt: TGCGCCAGCAGCCAGGGCATAGCGGGAGACGGCTACAATGAGCAGTTCTTC; cdr3_aa: CASSQGIAGDGYNEQFF
j_call: TRBJ1-1; v_call: TRBV6-2/TRBV6-3; d_call: TRBD1; clone_size: .; cdr3_length: 12; cdr3_nt: TGTGCCAGCAGTACAGGGGGCACTGAAGCTTTCTTT; cdr3_aa: CASSTGGTEAFF
j_call: TRBJ2-3; v_call: TRBV11-1; d_call: .; clone_size: .; cdr3_length: 13; cdr3_nt: TGTGCCAGCAGCTTATTAGCTGGAGATACGCAGTATTTT; cdr3_aa: CASSLLAGDTQYF
j_call: TRBJ1-2; v_call: TRBV12-3/TRBV12-4; d_call: .; clone_size: .; cdr3_length: 13; cdr3_nt: TGTGCCAGCAGTTTTAGCCAGGGTGAGGGCTACACCTTC; cdr3_aa: CASSFSQGEGYTF
j_call: TRBJ2-1; v_call: TRBV7-2; d_call: .; clone_size: once; cdr3_length: 15; cdr3_nt: TGTGCCAGCAGACCGTGGGGGGGCATGGGCAATGAGCAGTTCTTC; cdr3_aa: CASRPWGGMGNEQFF
j_call: TRBJ2-6; v_call: TRBV14; d_call: .; clone_size: few; cdr3_length: 15; cdr3_nt: TGTGCCAGCAGCCAAGATACAGGGGGGGCCAACGTCCTGACTTTC; cdr3_aa: CASSQDTGGANVLTF
j_call: TRBJ2-7; v_call: TRBV7-3; d_call: TRBD2; clone_size: .; cdr3_length: 15; cdr3_nt: TGTGCCAGCAGCCCCGGGGTAGCGGGAGATAGCGAGCAGTACTTC; cdr3_aa: CASSPGVAGDSEQYF
j_call: TRBJ2-7; v_call: TRBV7-6; d_call: TRBD1; clone_size: .; cdr3_length: 16; cdr3_nt: TGTGCCAGCAGCTTAGGCAACAGGGGCGCTGCCTACGAGCAGTACTTC; cdr3_aa: CASSLGNRGAAYEQYF
j_call: TRBJ2-5; v_call: TRBV7-7; d_call: TRBD2; clone_size: .; cdr3_length: 15; cdr3_nt: TGTGCCAGCAGCTTTTCGGGACTAGTCAGTGAGACCCAGTACTTC; cdr3_aa: CASSFSGLVSETQYF
j_call: TRBJ1-1; v_call: TRBV6-5; d_call: .; clone_size: .; cdr3_length: 13; cdr3_nt: TGTGCCAGCAGGCCACAGGAGAACACTGAAGCTTTCTTT; cdr3_aa: CASRPQENTEAFF
j_call: TRBJ2-7; v_call: TRBV11-1; d_call: TRBD1; clone_size: .; cdr3_length: 12; cdr3_nt: TGTGCCAGCAGTTTACCGGGACAGCTCCCCCACTTC; cdr3_aa: CASSLPGQLPHF
j_call: TRBJ1-1; v_call: TRBV5-4; d_call: TRBD1; clone_size: .; cdr3_length: 14; cdr3_nt: TGTGCCAGCAGCTGGGGACAGTTAAGCACTGAAGCTTTCTTT; cdr3_aa: CASSWGQLSTEAFF
j_call: TRBJ2-5; v_call: TRBV27; d_call: TRBD1; clone_size: .; cdr3_length: 15; cdr3_nt: TGTGCCAGCAGTCCCGGACAGGGGGCGGGAGAGACCCAGTACTTC; cdr3_aa: CASSPGQGAGETQYF
j_call: TRBJ2-3; v_call: TRBV11-3; d_call: .; clone_size: .; cdr3_length: 14; cdr3_nt: TGTGCCAGCAGCCCCCGGGACCTCCCAGATACGCAGTATTTT; cdr3_aa: CASSPRDLPDTQYF
j_call: TRBJ2-3; v_call: TRBV11-2; d_call: .; clone_size: .; cdr3_length: 13; cdr3_nt: TGTGCCAGCGTCGGGATTCGCACAGATACGCAGTATTTT; cdr3_aa: CASVGIRTDTQYF
j_call: TRBJ2-7; v_call: TRBV29-1; d_call: .; clone_size: .; cdr3_length: 16; cdr3_nt: TGCAGCGTTGAAGATCTGTCCGGGACACTCTTTGACGAGCAGTACTTC; cdr3_aa: CSVEDLSGTLFDEQYF
j_call: TRBJ1-3; v_call: TRBV18; d_call: .; clone_size: .; cdr3_length: 13; cdr3_nt: TGTGCCAGCTCTCCGGGGGAGATAAACACCATATATTTT; cdr3_aa: CASSPGEINTIYF
j_call: TRBJ2-7; v_call: TRBV11-3; d_call: TRBD2; clone_size: .; cdr3_length: 17; cdr3_nt: TGTGCCAGCAGCTTACTAGCGGGCCCCTCCAGGTCCTACGAGCAGTACTTC; cdr3_aa: CASSLLAGPSRSYEQYF
j_call: TRBJ2-1; v_call: TRBV12-3/TRBV12-4; d_call: TRBD2; clone_size: few; cdr3_length: 13; cdr3_nt: TGTGCCAGCGGACTAGCGGCCTACAATGAGCAGTTCTTC; cdr3_aa: CASGLAAYNEQFF
j_call: TRBJ1-1; v_call: TRBV5-1; d_call: .; clone_size: .; cdr3_length: 16; cdr3_nt: TGCGCCAGCAGCTTGGCCTTCGACGGGATGAACACTGAAGCTTTCTTT; cdr3_aa: CASSLAFDGMNTEAFF
j_call: TRBJ1-1; v_call: TRBV13; d_call: .; clone_size: .; cdr3_length: 14; cdr3_nt: TGTGCCAGCAGCCGAAGCCCGCCAAACACTGAAGCTTTCTTT; cdr3_aa: CASSRSPPNTEAFF
j_call: TRBJ2-4; v_call: TRBV28; d_call: TRBD1; clone_size: .; cdr3_length: 15; cdr3_nt: TGTGCCAGCAGTTTACACGGACAGGGGAAGGGCATTCAGTACTTC; cdr3_aa: CASSLHGQGKGIQYF
j_call: TRBJ2-7; v_call: TRBV7-6; d_call: TRBD1; clone_size: few; cdr3_length: 16; cdr3_nt: TGTGCCAGCAGCTTAGGAAACCAGGGGGCTGTCTACGAGCAGTACTTC; cdr3_aa: CASSLGNQGAVYEQYF
j_call: TRBJ2-7; v_call: TRBV13; d_call: TRBD2; clone_size: .; cdr3_length: 14; cdr3_nt: TGTGCCAGCAGCATCGGACTAGCGGGCTACGAGCAGTACTTC; cdr3_aa: CASSIGLAGYEQYF
j_call: TRBJ1-3; v_call: TRBV7-9; d_call: .; clone_size: few; cdr3_length: 13; cdr3_nt: TGTGCCAGCGTAAGCAGGGAGGGAAACACCATATATTTT; cdr3_aa: CASVSREGNTIYF
j_call: TRBJ1-4; v_call: TRBV18; d_call: TRBD1; clone_size: .; cdr3_length: 15; cdr3_nt: TGTGCCAGCTCACCCATCCCGGGACAGGGGATGAAACTGTTTTTT; cdr3_aa: CASSPIPGQGMKLFF
j_call: TRBJ2-6; v_call: TRBV28; d_call: .; clone_size: .; cdr3_length: 15; cdr3_nt: TGTGCCAGCAGTGGACAGTCCTCTGGGGCCAACGTCCTGACTTTC; cdr3_aa: CASSGQSSGANVLTF
j_call: TRBJ1-2; v_call: TRBV6-1; d_call: TRBD1; clone_size: .; cdr3_length: 14; cdr3_nt: TGTGCCAGCAGTGAATACAGGGGGCAGGATGGCTACACCTTC; cdr3_aa: CASSEYRGQDGYTF
j_call: TRBJ2-6; v_call: TRBV5-5; d_call: .; clone_size: once; cdr3_length: 15; cdr3_nt: TGTGCCAGCAGCTTCACCGGCCCTGGGGCCAACGTCCTGACTTTC; cdr3_aa: CASSFTGPGANVLTF
j_call: TRBJ2-2; v_call: TRBV15; d_call: TRBD2; clone_size: .; cdr3_length: 16; cdr3_nt: TGTGCCACCAGCAGAAAACTAGCGGGAGGGCCCGGGGAGCTGTTTTTT; cdr3_aa: CATSRKLAGGPGELFF
j_call: TRBJ2-7; v_call: TRBV2; d_call: .; clone_size: .; cdr3_length: 14; cdr3_nt: TGTGCCAGCAGTTCAGGGGTAGTAACCTACGAGCAGTACTTC; cdr3_aa: CASSSGVVTYEQYF
j_call: TRBJ1-6; v_call: TRBV7-3; d_call: .; clone_size: few; cdr3_length: 16; cdr3_nt: TGTGCCAGCAGCCCGAAGGGACACTCCTATAATTCACCCCTCCACTTT; cdr3_aa: CASSPKGHSYNSPLHF
j_call: TRBJ2-3; v_call: TRBV4-3; d_call: .; clone_size: once; cdr3_length: 17; cdr3_nt: TGCGCCAGCAGCCAAGAGTTACCGGGATCTAGCACAGATACGCAGTATTTT; cdr3_aa: CASSQELPGSSTDTQYF
j_call: TRBJ2-7; v_call: TRBV24-1; d_call: .; clone_size: few; cdr3_length: 13; cdr3_nt: TGTGCCACCAGTGTTCGCGCAACCTACGAGCAGTACTTC; cdr3_aa: CATSVRATYEQYF
j_call: TRBJ1-1; v_call: TRBV30; d_call: TRBD1; clone_size: .; cdr3_length: 13; cdr3_nt: TGTGCCTGGAGTGGGACAGGGAACACTGAAGCTTTCTTT; cdr3_aa: CAWSGTGNTEAFF
j_call: TRBJ2-1; v_call: TRBV5-4; d_call: .; clone_size: once; cdr3_length: 11; cdr3_nt: TGTGCCAGCAGCTTAAACAATGAGCAGTTCTTC; cdr3_aa: CASSLNNEQFF
j_call: TRBJ2-2; v_call: TRBV5-1; d_call: .; clone_size: .; cdr3_length: 16; cdr3_nt: TGCGCCAGCAGCCTGGCCCAGGCAGGGAACACCGGGGAGCTGTTTTTT; cdr3_aa: CASSLAQAGNTGELFF
j_call: TRBJ1-3; v_call: TRBV19; d_call: TRBD1; clone_size: .; cdr3_length: 15; cdr3_nt: TGTGCCAGTAGTAGGGGGACAGGCTCTGGAAACACCATATATTTT; cdr3_aa: CASSRGTGSGNTIYF
j_call: TRBJ2-1; v_call: TRBV12-3/TRBV12-4; d_call: .; clone_size: .; cdr3_length: 13; cdr3_nt: TGTGCCAGCAGTTTTCTTAGCCCCAATGAGCAGTTCTTC; cdr3_aa: CASSFLSPNEQFF
j_call: TRBJ2-5; v_call: TRBV1; d_call: .; clone_size: .; cdr3_length: 19; cdr3_nt: TGCACCAGCACAACGCCACCTCATTCCCCTTCCATATCCCAAGAGACCCAGTACTTC; cdr3_aa: CTSTTPPHSPSISQETQYF
j_call: TRBJ2-3; v_call: TRBV5-1; d_call: .; clone_size: .; cdr3_length: 14; cdr3_nt: TGCGCCAGCAGCTCCTCCGTGAGCGGAGATACGCAGTATTTT; cdr3_aa: CASSSSVSGDTQYF
j_call: TRBJ1-2; v_call: TRBV5-1; d_call: TRBD1; clone_size: .; cdr3_length: 14; cdr3_nt: TGCGCCAGCAGCTTACGACAGGGGTTCTATGGCTACACCTTC; cdr3_aa: CASSLRQGFYGYTF